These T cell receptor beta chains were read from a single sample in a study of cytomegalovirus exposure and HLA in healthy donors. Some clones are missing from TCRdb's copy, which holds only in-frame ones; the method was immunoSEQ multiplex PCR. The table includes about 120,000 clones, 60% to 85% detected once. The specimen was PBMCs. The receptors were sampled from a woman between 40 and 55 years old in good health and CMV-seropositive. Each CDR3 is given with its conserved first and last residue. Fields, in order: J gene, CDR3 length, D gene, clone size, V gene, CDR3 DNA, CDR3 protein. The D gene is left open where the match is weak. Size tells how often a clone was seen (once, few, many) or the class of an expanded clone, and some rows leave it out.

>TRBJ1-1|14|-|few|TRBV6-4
TGTGCCAGCAGTGAGCAGGGAGGGAACACTGAAGCTTTCTTT
CASSEQGGNTEAFF
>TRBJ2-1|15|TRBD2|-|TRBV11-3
TGTGCCAGCAGCTTCCTTGCGGGAGGGTACAATGAGCAGTTCTTC
CASSFLAGGYNEQFF
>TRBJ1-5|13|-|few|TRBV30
TGTGCCTGGACGCGGGCCCGCAATCAGCCCCAGCATTTT
CAWTRARNQPQHF
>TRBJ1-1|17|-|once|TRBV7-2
TGTGCCAGCAGCCCCCCGAGATCTAGGGGAATGAACACTGAAGCTTTCTTT
CASSPPRSRGMNTEAFF
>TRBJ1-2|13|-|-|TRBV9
TGTGCCAGCAGCGTAGCAGCGTTCTATGGCTACACCTTC
CASSVAAFYGYTF
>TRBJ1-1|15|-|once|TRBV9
TGTGCCAGCAAACTAGAACGGACGATGGCCACTGAAGCTTTCTTT
CASKLERTMATEAFF
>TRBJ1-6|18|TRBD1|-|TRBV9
TGTGCCAGCAGCCAAGGTATTAGGGGGGACAGGAGAAATTCACCCCTCCACTTT
CASSQGIRGDRRNSPLHF
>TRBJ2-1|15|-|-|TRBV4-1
TGCGCCAGCAGCCACTTGAGCCCCCGCCGGGATGAGCAGTTCTTC
CASSHLSPRRDEQFF
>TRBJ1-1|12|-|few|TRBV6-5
TGTGCCAGCAGTCCCCTGAGGGGGGAAGCTTTCTTT
CASSPLRGEAFF
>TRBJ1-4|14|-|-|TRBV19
TGTGCCAGTAGTATCCGGGGGGAACCTGAAAAACTGTTTTTT
CASSIRGEPEKLFF
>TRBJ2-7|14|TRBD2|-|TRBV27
TGTGCCAGCAGCTTAGGGACTAGCGGGAACGAGCAGTACTTC
CASSLGTSGNEQYF
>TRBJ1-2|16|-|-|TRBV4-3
TGCGCCAGCAGCCAAGATAGGGGCAGCCGACCCGGGGGCTACACCTTC
CASSQDRGSRPGGYTF
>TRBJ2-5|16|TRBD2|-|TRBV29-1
TGCAGCGTTGACCCAGGACTAGCGGGGGTCCCAGGGACCCAGTACTTC
CSVDPGLAGVPGTQYF
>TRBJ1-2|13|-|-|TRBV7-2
TGTGCCAGCAGCCAACCAAGCGACTATGGCTACACCTTC
CASSQPSDYGYTF
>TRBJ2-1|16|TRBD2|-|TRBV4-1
TGCGCCAGCAGTCCTCAAGGACTAGCGGGGGGTAATGAGCAGTTCTTC
CASSPQGLAGGNEQFF
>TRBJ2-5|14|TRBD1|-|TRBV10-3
TGTGCCATCAACACTCAGGGGGCTGAAGAGACCCAGTACTTC
CAINTQGAEETQYF
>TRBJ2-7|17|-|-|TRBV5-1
TGCGCCAGCAGCTTGGGAGGAGACTCCCGGAGCTCCTACGAGCAGTACTTC
CASSLGGDSRSSYEQYF
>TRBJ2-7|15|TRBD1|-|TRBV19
TGTGCCAGTAGTATCCCGGGACAGGGAACTTACGAGCAGTACTTC
CASSIPGQGTYEQYF
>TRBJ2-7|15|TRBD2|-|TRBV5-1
TGCGCCAGCAGCTTGGGAGGGACTAGCTCCTACGAGCAGTACTTC
CASSLGGTSSYEQYF
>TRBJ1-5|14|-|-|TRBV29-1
TGCAGCGTGGGCCCTGGAGGGGGCAATCAGCCCCAGCATTTT
CSVGPGGGNQPQHF
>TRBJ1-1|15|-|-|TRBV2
TGTGCCAGCAGTGATTTTCCGGGAAAGAACACTGAAGCTTTCTTT
CASSDFPGKNTEAFF
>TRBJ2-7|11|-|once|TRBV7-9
TGTGCCAGCAGCCCGGGAACCGAGCAGTACTTC
CASSPGTEQYF
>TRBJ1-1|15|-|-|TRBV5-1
TGCGCCAGCAGCTTGTCCGGGCGGGGGAGCACTGAAGCTTTCTTT
CASSLSGRGSTEAFF
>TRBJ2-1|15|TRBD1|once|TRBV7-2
TGTGCCAGCAGCTTAAGGACAGGCTCCTACAATGAGCAGTTCTTC
CASSLRTGSYNEQFF
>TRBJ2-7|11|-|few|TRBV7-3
TGTGCCAGCAGCTTAGATGGCGGGCAGTACTTC
CASSLDGGQYF
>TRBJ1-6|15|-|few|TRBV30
TGTGCCTGGAGTTTGGGCGGGTCGGCCTTTTCACCCCTCCACTTT
CAWSLGGSAFSPLHF
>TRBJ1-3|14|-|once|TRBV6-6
TGTGCCAGCAGTTTGCAGGGTTCTGGAAACACCATATATTTT
CASSLQGSGNTIYF
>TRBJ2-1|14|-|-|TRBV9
TGTGCCAGCAGCGTAGATGGGACAATGAATGAGCAGTTCTTC
CASSVDGTMNEQFF
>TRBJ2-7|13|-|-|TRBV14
TGTGCCAGCAGCCAAGTAATAAGGGGCGAGCAGTACTTC
CASSQVIRGEQYF
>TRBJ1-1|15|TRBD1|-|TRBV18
TGTGCCAGCTCACCACAACAGGGGGGGAACACTGAAGCTTTCTTT
CASSPQQGGNTEAFF
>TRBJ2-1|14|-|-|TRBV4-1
TGCGCCAGCAGCCAAGATACGACTCGCAATGAGCAGTTCTTC
CASSQDTTRNEQFF
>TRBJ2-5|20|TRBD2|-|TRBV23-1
TGCGCCAGCACGGTATCCCCGGGACTAGCGGGAGGACTTTCGGCGGAGACCCAGTACTTC
CASTVSPGLAGGLSAETQYF
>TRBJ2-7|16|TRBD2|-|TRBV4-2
TGTGCCAGCAGCCCTCAACCGGGACTAACAGGATACGAGCAGTACTTC
CASSPQPGLTGYEQYF
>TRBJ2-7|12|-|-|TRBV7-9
TGTGCCAGTAGCTTACCGAGGCAAGGCAAGTACTTC
CASSLPRQGKYF
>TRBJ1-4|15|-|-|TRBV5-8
TGTGCCAGCAGCTACCGACAGGCTGGGGGTGAAAAACTGTTTTTT
CASSYRQAGGEKLFF
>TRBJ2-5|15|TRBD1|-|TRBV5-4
TGTGCCAGCAGGCGGGGGGACAGGGGGCAAGAGACCCAGTACTTC
CASRRGDRGQETQYF
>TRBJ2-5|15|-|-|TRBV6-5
TGTGCCAGCAGTTACGATAGTGCAGGGCAAGAGACCCAGTACTTC
CASSYDSAGQETQYF
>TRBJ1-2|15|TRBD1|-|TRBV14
TGTGCCAGCAGCCAAGATGATTGGACAGGCTATGGCTACACCTTC
CASSQDDWTGYGYTF
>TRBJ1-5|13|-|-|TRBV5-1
TGCGCCAGCAGCTTGGGAGAGTTTCAGCCCCAGCATTTT
CASSLGEFQPQHF
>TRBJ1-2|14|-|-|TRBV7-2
TGTGCCAGCAGCCCAGGGCCCGGATTATATGGCTACACCTTC
CASSPGPGLYGYTF
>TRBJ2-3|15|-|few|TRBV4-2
TGTGCCAGCAGCCAACGGGGGGCGAGCACAGATACGCAGTATTTT
CASSQRGASTDTQYF
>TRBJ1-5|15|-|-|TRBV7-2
TGTGCCAGCAGCGCCGTCACAGGGCCCAATCAGCCCCAGCATTTT
CASSAVTGPNQPQHF
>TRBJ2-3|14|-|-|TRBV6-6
TGTGCCAGCAGTTACTCCAGGGATTTCGGTACGCAGTATTTT
CASSYSRDFGTQYF
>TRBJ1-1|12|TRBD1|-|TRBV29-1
TGCAGCGTTGAGGAACAGGGGATGAAAGCTTTCTTT
CSVEEQGMKAFF
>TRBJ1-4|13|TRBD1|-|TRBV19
TGTGCCAGTAACCTCGGACAGGGTGGGCAACTGTTTTTT
CASNLGQGGQLFF
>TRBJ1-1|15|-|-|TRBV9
TGTGCCAGCAGCACACCGACAGGCCAGAACACTGAAGCTTTCTTT
CASSTPTGQNTEAFF
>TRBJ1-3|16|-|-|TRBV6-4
TGTGCCAGCAGTGAAAACTGTCGTCTCTCTGGAAACACCATATATTTT
CASSENCRLSGNTIYF
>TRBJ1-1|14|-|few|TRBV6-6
TGCGCCAGCAGTACTAACAGGGCCAACACTGAAGCTTTCTTT
CASSTNRANTEAFF
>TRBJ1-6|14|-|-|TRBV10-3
TGTGCCATCTCGGCAGGGGCCACCAATTCACCCCTCCACTTT
CAISAGATNSPLHF
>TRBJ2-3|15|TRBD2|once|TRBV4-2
TGTGCCAGCAGCCAAGAGAGCGGGGTCACAGATACGCAGTATTTT
CASSQESGVTDTQYF
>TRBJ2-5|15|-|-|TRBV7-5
TGTGCCAGAAGGCCCGCGAGCGGGAGGCTCCGACAGCAGTACTTC
CARRPASGRLRQQYF
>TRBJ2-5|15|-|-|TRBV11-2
TGTGCCAGCAGCTTAGTGGGGGGGCGGGGAGAGACCCAGTACTTC
CASSLVGGRGETQYF